The table lists the clone carrying this T cell receptor (beta chain) with many counts. Antigen: not known. The sample is drawn from a study of CD8 T cells in ankylosing spondylitis. Broader study findings: For ankylosing spondylitis blood, a TCR beta motif of 8 or 9 highly homologous variants appeared characteristic. Clones that were linked to disease were CD8+ and were relatively rare in peripheral blood. As reported, disease-linked clones showed significant enrichment in matched ankylosing spondylitis synovial fluid.

Quantitative 5'-RACE with molecular barcodes generated TCR beta libraries. TCRdb independently ran MiXCR on the 5' RACE reads; one entry per CDR3 protein. The data show 80,000 to 90,000 distinct CDR3 sequences, around 27% seen once. Trimming took 4 bases from V and 0 from J, leaving 7 bases between them. This CDR3 contains 13 residues. The germline gives CDR1 DFQATT, CDR2 SNEGSKA (reference sequence). This chain joins TRBV20-1 and TRBJ2-4; no definite D call. The sample comprised blood, either unsorted or a sorted T cell fraction (not recorded which). The clonotype originates from a male donor with ankylosing spondylitis or in good health (not recorded which). The DNA of the CDR3 is TGCAGTGCTACAGATATAGCCAAAAACATTCAGTACTTC. This encodes CSATDIAKNIQYF.